The 2 T cell receptor beta chains below come from one sample, sequenced in a study of shared clonotypes between healthy human individuals. Profiling relied on immunoSEQ multiplex PCR, and the TCRdb table lists in-frame clones only, not all of them. Of about 1.1 million clones in the sample, about 80% were seen once. Sequencing used memory CD4+ T cells from PBMCs. The subset here: CD45RA-negative fraction. The origin of the receptors is a man younger than 35 in good health. Some clones in this sample may be carry-over from other donors' samples.

The chain employs TRBV28 and TRBJ1-5, with 7 bases aligning to TRBD1. V gave up 6 bases and J gave up 6 bases; unmatched junction bases: 8. Germline values: CDR1 MDHEN, CDR2 SYDVKM. CDR3 length: 14 amino acids. CDR3 bases: TGTGCCAGCAGGAGAGACAGGGTGGTTCAGCCCCAGCATTTT. Its translation is CASRRDRVVQPQHF. The full variable domain, its missing parts supplied by reference TRBV28 and TRBJ1-5, is DVKVTQSSRYLVKRTGEKVFLECVQDMDHENMFWYRQDPGLGLRLIYFSYDVKMKEKGDIPEGYSVSREKKERFSLILESASTNQTSMYLCASRRDRVVQPQHFGDGTRLSIL.

The V call is TRBV15, the J call TRBJ1-1; D ambiguous. The CDR3 has 14 residues. V lost 1 base to trimming and J lost 2 bases, with 8 bases between them. From germline, CDR1 is LNHNV and CDR2 YYDKDF (reference sequence). CDR3 DNA sequence: TGTGCCACCAGCAGAGTGGGCAGAAACACTGAAGCTTTCTTT. It yields the protein CATSRVGRNTEAFF.